These T cell receptor beta chains were read from a single sample in a study of Ad26.COV2.S vaccination and SARS-CoV-2 variants. The method was immunoSEQ multiplex PCR; TCRdb's version includes in-frame clones alone and lacks a portion of them. The table records hundreds of thousands of clones, roughly 84% of them present only once. The source material was peripheral blood, sampled in a trial of Ad26.COV2.S vaccine versus placebo. The receptors here all came from a person between 18 and 65 years old who received the Ad26.COV2.S COVID-19 vaccine or a placebo. The CDR3 runs from the conserved cysteine through the conserved F or W. Fields, in order: J gene, clone size, D gene, V gene, CDR3 protein, CDR3 DNA. The D gene is left open where the match is weak. Rows give clone size only sometimes, using once, few, many, or a class for an expanded clone.

j_gene: TRBJ1-6
abundance: NA
d_gene: TRBD1
v_gene: TRBV6-6
CDR3aa: CASRRGQAGNSPLHF
CDR3nt: TGTGCCAGCAGACGGGGACAGGCGGGGAATTCACCCCTCCACTTT

j_gene: TRBJ2-1
abundance: once
d_gene: NA
v_gene: TRBV10-3
CDR3aa: CAIGGGQSYNEQFF
CDR3nt: TGTGCCATCGGAGGGGGACAGTCCTACAATGAGCAGTTCTTC

j_gene: TRBJ2-1
abundance: NA
d_gene: TRBD2
v_gene: TRBV9
CDR3aa: CASSVAGGDYNEQFF
CDR3nt: TGTGCCAGCAGCGTAGCGGGGGGGGATTACAATGAGCAGTTCTTC

j_gene: TRBJ2-7
abundance: NA
d_gene: NA
v_gene: TRBV5-1
CDR3aa: CASSLSPGVEQYF
CDR3nt: TGCGCCAGCAGCTTGTCTCCAGGGGTCGAGCAGTACTTC

j_gene: TRBJ1-2
abundance: NA
d_gene: NA
v_gene: TRBV6-6
CDR3aa: CASSPGSGYGYTF
CDR3nt: TGTGCCAGCAGTCCAGGGAGTGGCTATGGCTACACCTTC

j_gene: TRBJ2-5
abundance: NA
d_gene: TRBD1
v_gene: TRBV7-6
CDR3aa: CASSLVRGGQGVETQYF
CDR3nt: TGTGCCAGCAGCTTAGTGAGAGGGGGACAGGGAGTGGAGACCCAGTACTTC

j_gene: TRBJ2-1
abundance: NA
d_gene: TRBD2
v_gene: TRBV27
CDR3aa: CASSFSGITGEQFF
CDR3nt: TGTGCCAGCAGTTTCAGCGGGATTACCGGGGAGCAGTTCTTC

j_gene: TRBJ1-4
abundance: NA
d_gene: TRBD1
v_gene: TRBV5-1
CDR3aa: CASSSPGQGVGEKLFF
CDR3nt: TGCGCCAGCAGCTCACCGGGACAGGGGGTAGGAGAAAAACTGTTTTTT

j_gene: TRBJ2-1
abundance: NA
d_gene: TRBD2
v_gene: TRBV7-2
CDR3aa: CASSFGVAGYNEQFF
CDR3nt: TGTGCCAGCAGCTTCGGAGTAGCGGGCTACAATGAGCAGTTCTTC

j_gene: TRBJ1-5
abundance: NA
d_gene: TRBD1
v_gene: TRBV18
CDR3aa: CASSPTDRVNQPQHF
CDR3nt: TGTGCCAGCTCACCCACGGACAGGGTCAATCAGCCCCAGCATTTT

j_gene: TRBJ1-1
abundance: NA
d_gene: NA
v_gene: TRBV6-6
CDR3aa: CAATWTTWDTEAFF
CDR3nt: TGTGCCGCGACCTGGACAACCTGGGACACTGAAGCTTTCTTT

j_gene: TRBJ2-7
abundance: NA
d_gene: NA
v_gene: TRBV29-1
CDR3aa: CSVEGWGEAPYEQYF
CDR3nt: TGCAGCGTTGAAGGCTGGGGGGAAGCCCCCTACGAGCAGTACTTC

j_gene: TRBJ2-3
abundance: NA
d_gene: TRBD2
v_gene: TRBV4-2
CDR3aa: CASSQDGILAGGPLTDTQYF
CDR3nt: TGTGCCAGCAGCCAAGATGGAATTCTAGCGGGGGGACCCTTAACAGATACGCAGTATTTT

j_gene: TRBJ2-5
abundance: NA
d_gene: NA
v_gene: TRBV7-3
CDR3aa: CASSLMGTGPQETQYF
CDR3nt: TGTGCCAGCAGCTTAATGGGTACTGGGCCTCAAGAGACCCAGTACTTC

j_gene: TRBJ1-1
abundance: NA
d_gene: TRBD1
v_gene: TRBV19
CDR3aa: CASSTYDRDTEAFF
CDR3nt: TGTGCCAGTAGTACTTATGACAGGGACACTGAAGCTTTCTTT

j_gene: TRBJ1-4
abundance: NA
d_gene: NA
v_gene: TRBV9
CDR3aa: CASSRGTNEKLFF
CDR3nt: TGTGCCAGCAGTCGGGGAACGAATGAAAAACTGTTTTTT

j_gene: TRBJ1-3
abundance: NA
d_gene: NA
v_gene: TRBV6-6
CDR3aa: CASSPSGNTIYF
CDR3nt: TGTGCCAGCAGTCCCTCTGGAAACACCATATATTTT

j_gene: TRBJ2-3
abundance: NA
d_gene: TRBD2
v_gene: TRBV6-1
CDR3aa: CASSDGGARTDTQYF
CDR3nt: TGTGCCAGCAGTGACGGGGGGGCCAGAACAGATACGCAGTATTTT

j_gene: TRBJ1-1
abundance: NA
d_gene: TRBD1
v_gene: TRBV27
CDR3aa: CASSSDRGLMNTEAFF
CDR3nt: TGTGCCAGCAGTTCGGACAGGGGGCTGATGAACACTGAAGCTTTCTTT

j_gene: TRBJ2-7
abundance: NA
d_gene: TRBD1
v_gene: TRBV30
CDR3aa: CAWRRQGWEQYF
CDR3nt: TGTGCCTGGAGACGACAGGGGTGGGAGCAGTACTTC

j_gene: TRBJ2-3
abundance: NA
d_gene: NA
v_gene: TRBV7-9
CDR3aa: CASSNQFSSTDTQYF
CDR3nt: TGTGCCAGCAGCAATCAATTTTCTAGCACAGATACGCAGTATTTT

j_gene: TRBJ2-7
abundance: once
d_gene: NA
v_gene: TRBV18
CDR3aa: CASSLASPTYEQYF
CDR3nt: TGTGCCAGCTCACTAGCTAGCCCAACCTACGAGCAGTACTTC

j_gene: TRBJ1-1
abundance: NA
d_gene: NA
v_gene: TRBV4-3
CDR3aa: CASSQGVRGLNTEAFF
CDR3nt: TGCGCCAGCAGCCAAGGAGTCCGGGGGTTGAACACTGAAGCTTTCTTT

j_gene: TRBJ1-6
abundance: NA
d_gene: TRBD1
v_gene: TRBV18
CDR3aa: CASSPNDRENSPLHF
CDR3nt: TGTGCCAGCTCACCAAACGACAGGGAGAATTCACCCCTCCACTTT

j_gene: TRBJ2-5
abundance: NA
d_gene: NA
v_gene: TRBV18
CDR3aa: CASSPVNQETQYF
CDR3nt: TGTGCCAGCTCACCAGTCAACCAAGAGACCCAGTACTTC

j_gene: TRBJ1-4
abundance: NA
d_gene: NA
v_gene: TRBV30
CDR3aa: CAWSVRGRGEKLFF
CDR3nt: TGTGCCTGGAGTGTACGAGGGAGGGGAGAAAAACTGTTTTTT